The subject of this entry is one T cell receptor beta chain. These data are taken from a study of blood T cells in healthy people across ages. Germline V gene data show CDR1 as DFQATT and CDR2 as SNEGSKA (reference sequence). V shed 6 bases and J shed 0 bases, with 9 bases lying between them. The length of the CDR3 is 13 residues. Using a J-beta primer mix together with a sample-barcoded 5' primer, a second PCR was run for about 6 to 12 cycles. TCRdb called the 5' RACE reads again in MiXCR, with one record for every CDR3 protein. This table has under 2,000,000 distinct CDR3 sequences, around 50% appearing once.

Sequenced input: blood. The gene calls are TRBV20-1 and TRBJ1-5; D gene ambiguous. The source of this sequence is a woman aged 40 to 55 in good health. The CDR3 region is CSAHKDSNQPQHF. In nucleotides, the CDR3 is TGCAGTGCGCACAAAGATAGCAATCAGCCCCAGCATTTT.